This T cell receptor beta chain is from a study of metastatic and nonmetastatic thyroid tumors. CDR1 MGHRA and CDR2 YSYEKL come from the germline V gene. CDR3 length: 18 amino acids. The ends were cut back, 6 bases at V and 3 bases at J, with 23 bases in the middle. Study results and limitations: TCR beta diversity was reportedly significantly higher in malignant thyroid tumors than benign nodules, in blood and tumor.

MiXCR re-clonotyped the PCR reads for TCRdb. The data contain roughly 10,000 clones, less than 25% of them singletons. This clone came up many times. The antigen is unknown. All patients reached thyroid surgery having received no treatment beforehand. The sample comprised adjacent normal tissue. The clonotype comes from a female donor with papillary thyroid cancer or a benign thyroid nodule (not recorded which). Some clones in this sample may be carry-over from other donors' samples. This chain connects TRBV4-1 to TRBJ2-2; the D gene is possibly TRBD1 (6 bases). The CDR3 region has the DNA TGCGCCAGCAGAAGAACCGGGACAACGGGGAAACACACCGGGGAGCTGTTTTTT. Residues: CASRRTGTTGKHTGELFF.